The clone carrying this T cell receptor beta chain appeared a single time. Its cognate antigen is unknown. These data originate in a study of shared clonotypes between healthy human individuals. About the research overall: Samples came from two female and a few male donors aged 18 to 49. Broader study findings: The study found roughly 5% of naive CD4 clonotypes shared across several donors. Clonotype sharing among the donors was expected to vary with sequencing depth.

In the original workflow: ImmunoSEQ junction-only sequences lacked quality scores, so their filtering differed. Here immunoSEQ multiplex PCR was the method, and the copy in TCRdb shows in-frame clones only, minus some. The V and J calls and clone size were taken over from that table, and D and trimming were inferred from the DNA. The table shows around 700,000 clones, with 73% occurring only once. CDR3 length equals 15 residues. The V and J ends lost 0 bases and 2 bases respectively, with 12 bases between them. Germline V gives CDR1 SGHKS, CDR2 YYEKEE (reference sequence). The source is a woman aged 30 to 39 in good health. Input material: memory CD4+ T cells sorted from blood. The subset denotes: CD45RA-negative fraction. The V gene is TRBV5-5, the J gene TRBJ2-7; D unclear. CDR3 nucleotides: TGTGCCAGCAGCTTGGTTGCCAGGTCCCCCTACGAGCAGTACTTC. Its protein product is CASSLVARSPYEQYF.